A selection of T cell receptor beta chains follows, all from one sample in a study of T-cell memory formation after mild COVID-19. TCRdb called the 5' RACE reads again in MiXCR, with one record for every CDR3 protein. The sample shows fewer than 400,000 distinct CDR3 sequences, 13% of them seen only once. What was sequenced was PBMCs or a T cell subset sorted from them (not recorded which). The receptors derive from a young man who had mild COVID-19 (a few samples of this study predate the infection). Cell type and time point are not known. The conserved cysteine and the conserved F or W are not part of the CDR3 here. The size entry is marked missing in some rows and otherwise reads once, few, many or a size class.

j_call clone_size v_call cdr3_aa
TRBJ1-1 NA TRBV10-3 AIRTLGADTEAF
TRBJ2-7 few TRBV5-5 ASSGWRVYEQY
TRBJ1-1 NA TRBV4-2 ASSLSKHLNTEAF
TRBJ1-1 NA TRBV6-5 ASRTQGRGEAF
TRBJ2-5 NA TRBV9 ASSVGTRIETQY
TRBJ1-2 few TRBV6-5 ASSYSRLTRLGLYGYT
TRBJ2-3 few TRBV7-3 ASSFGTGPDTQY
TRBJ2-3 many TRBV15 ATSRAQLMVSGDTQY
TRBJ2-7 few TRBV12-5 ASGLVTGDEQY
TRBJ2-7 few TRBV7-9 ASSPIYRGPTYEQY
TRBJ2-5 NA TRBV6-2/TRBV6-3 ASRGQGPPVETQY
TRBJ1-2 once TRBV27 ASSPGDRNYGYT
TRBJ2-5 few TRBV20-1 SARDWRGEETQY
TRBJ2-4 few TRBV6-5 ASSQGPGGIQY
TRBJ1-1 NA TRBV12-3/TRBV12-4 ASSFGAGDTEAF
TRBJ2-1 few TRBV5-1 ASSLRADRGYNEQF
TRBJ1-2 few TRBV2 ASSSGQWGYT
TRBJ2-7 few TRBV7-2 ASSLVQGAPYEQY
TRBJ1-2 NA TRBV28 ASSLMAAEYYGYT
TRBJ2-3 few TRBV6-5 ASRLLAVGRY
TRBJ2-3 NA TRBV12-3/TRBV12-4 ASRPLRDTDTQY
TRBJ1-1 NA TRBV18 ASSPADLNTEAF
TRBJ1-2 NA TRBV18 ASSPSGVDGYT
TRBJ1-5 few TRBV4-3 ASSQDLGDGQPQH
TRBJ2-3 NA TRBV24-1 ATSDGGGPNTDTQY
TRBJ1-6 few TRBV7-2 ASSQNKGDSPLH
TRBJ1-4 few TRBV5-1 ASGSGQGDEKLF
TRBJ2-5 few TRBV4-2 ASSQGTGKGETQY
TRBJ2-5 NA TRBV5-1 ASSNQGGQETQY
TRBJ2-5 few TRBV20-1 SVPRGGRETQY
TRBJ2-5 few TRBV7-2 ASSMQTAYQETQY
TRBJ2-1 many TRBV6-6 ASSYSSWRGVYNEQF
TRBJ2-3 few TRBV7-2 ASSQRPQGIGGTDTQY
TRBJ1-2 NA TRBV5-5 ASSLRARVYVNGYT
TRBJ1-4 NA TRBV4-1 ASSTQGKLF
TRBJ2-5 NA TRBV5-6 ASSRGPRETQY
TRBJ2-3 few TRBV7-9 ASSFSGGASPRDTQY
TRBJ2-3 few TRBV11-1 ASSYDYNILDTQY
TRBJ1-2 NA TRBV28 ASNSNTNYGYT
TRBJ1-2 NA TRBV7-9 ASSFPGDQGYGYT
TRBJ2-2 few TRBV7-3 ASSGSGGDGELF
TRBJ1-1 many TRBV6-5 ASSYDRAWGTEAF
TRBJ1-2 few TRBV12-3/TRBV12-4 ASRRGQGEGYT
TRBJ2-2 few TRBV20-1 SARGGGRSTGELF
TRBJ2-7 NA TRBV7-9 ASSSLGYEQY
TRBJ1-2 few TRBV7-9 ASSLARVDGYT
TRBJ1-5 NA TRBV20-1 SARDGDQPQH
TRBJ2-3 many TRBV4-3 ASSQGTDQDTQY
TRBJ1-2 NA TRBV20-1 SVKVWRDNAYGYT
TRBJ1-5 few TRBV5-1 ASSLGPGQPQH